Shown below are 27 T cell receptor beta chains from a single sample sequenced in a study of HIV-infected patients and healthy controls. cDNA was made from about 480 ng RNA using alpha and beta constant primers. Each of the alpha and beta chains got its own library through chain-specific third strand synthesis with indices. TCRdb re-called the 5' RACE reads with MiXCR, one entry per CDR3 protein. The sample has roughly 20,000 distinct CDR3 sequences, 8% to 10% seen once. Follow-up blood was drawn about 14 weeks, roughly three months, after antiretroviral therapy began. All unsorted peripheral T cells were captured because whole blood was used without fractionation. The source material was blood, sampled during antiretroviral therapy. The receptors derive from an adult with HIV infection.

The V gene is TRBV2, the J gene TRBJ2-1; D call uncertain. The ends were cut back, 10 bases at V and 5 bases at J, with 15 bases in the middle. Germline V CDR1 and CDR2: SNHLY, FYNNEI. The CDR3 spans 13 residues. The CDR3 nucleotides read TGTGCCACCTCGACTGGAACCAACAATGAGCAGTTCTTC. It encodes CATSTGTNNEQFF. The entire variable domain, with the rest obtained from reference TRBV2 and TRBJ2-1, is as follows: EPEVTQTPSHQVTQMGQEVILRCVPISNHLYFYWYRQILGQKVEFLVSFYNNEISEKSEIFDDQFSVERPDGSNFTLKIRSTKLEDSAMYFCATSTGTNNEQFFGPGTRLTVL.

Many counts were recorded for this clonotype. The chain recombines TRBV27 with TRBJ2-7; 7 bases line up with TRBD1. The CDR3 spans 16 residues. The germline V gene has CDR1 MNHEY and CDR2 SMNVEV (reference sequence). J lost 0 bases, V lost 6 bases, and 11 bases had no gene match. CDR3 sequence: CASSPRQGTTSYEQYF. The CDR3 DNA is TGTGCCAGCAGCCCCCGACAGGGCACAACCTCCTACGAGCAGTACTTC.

This clonotype occurred many times. The chain uses TRBV4-1 and TRBJ1-4, with TRBD1 matching over 8 bases. Germline trimming cut 3 bases from V and 7 bases from J; bases unmatched to any gene: 4. Per the germline V gene, CDR1 is MGHRA and CDR2 is YSYEKL. CDR3 length: 14 residues. Here the CDR3 DNA reads TGCGCCAGCAGCCAGGACAGGGTGGGTGAAAAACTGTTTTTT. As protein: CASSQDRVGEKLFF.

This clonotype has ten or more counts. The J gene is TRBJ2-3, the V gene TRBV18; D is unresolved. The germline V gene encodes CDR1 KGHSH and CDR2 LQKENI. Trimming pared 3 bases from V and 6 bases from J, leaving 7 bases between. CDR3 length: 12 amino acids. The CDR3 nucleotides read TGTGCCAGCTCACCCGTGGGGGATACGCAGTATTTT. It translates to CASSPVGDTQYF.

This clonotype was detected ten times or more. The chain has TRBV7-8 and TRBJ2-3; maybe TRBD2 (7 bases). The CDR3 extends over 14 amino acids. V gave up 2 bases and J gave up 6 bases, with 12 bases separating them. Germline CDR1 is SGHVS and CDR2 is FQNEAQ. In DNA form, the CDR3 reads TGTGCCAGCAGCTTATTCGGGGGGCCGGATACGCAGTATTTT. This sequence encodes CASSLFGGPDTQYF.

Of note for this clonotype: The junction differs from germline at one of its ends, possibly a read error. The chain couples TRBV12-3 or TRBV12-4 to TRBJ1-2; tentative D call: TRBD1 (5 bases). This CDR3 has 11 amino acids. CDR3 DNA sequence: TGTGCCAGCAGCGGGGAGGGAGACAGAGCCTTC. This gives the protein CASSGEGDRAF.

This clonotype was picked up many times. The gene calls are TRBV14 and TRBJ2-7; 8 positions agree with TRBD1. The CDR3 has 16 residues. Germline V lookup: CDR1 SGHDN, CDR2 FVKESK. J gave up 2 bases and V 5 bases, and 11 bases lay outside the gene matches. CDR3: CASSFWGQGAAYEQYF. The CDR3 bases are TGTGCCAGCAGCTTCTGGGGGCAGGGGGCGGCCTACGAGCAGTACTTC.

This clonotype was picked up many times. V usage is TRBV30 and J usage is TRBJ2-7; 9 nucleotides align to TRBD2. Germline V gives CDR1 GTSNPN, CDR2 SVGIG (reference sequence). V lost 2 bases and J lost 2; bases outside the gene matches: 13. The CDR3 runs 17 residues. This CDR3 is CAWSNPPRLAVTYEQYF. DNA of the CDR3: TGTGCCTGGAGTAACCCCCCACGACTAGCGGTCACCTACGAGCAGTACTTC.

This clonotype came up many times. The CDR3 nucleotides read TGTGCCAGCAGCTTACAGGCTAGCGGGGGGGCCTACAATGAGCAGTTCTTC. This encodes CASSLQASGGAYNEQFF. The genes are TRBV7-2 and TRBJ2-1; 12 bases agree with TRBD2. Per the germline V gene, CDR1 is SGHTA and CDR2 is FQGNSA. V lost 2 bases and J lost 2; bases outside the gene matches: 4. The CDR3 length is 17 residues.

This clonotype appeared many times. This rearrangement joins TRBV6-2 or TRBV6-3 to TRBJ2-7; TRBD2 agrees at 7 bases. The germline V gene has CDR1 MNHEY and CDR2 SVGEGT. V dropped 2 bases and J dropped 2; count of bases not matched to a gene: 6. The CDR3 covers 15 residues. CDR3 in amino acids: CASSYEPSGPYEQYF. CDR3 sequence (DNA): TGTGCCAGCAGTTACGAGCCTAGCGGTCCCTACGAGCAGTACTTC.

This clonotype was found many times. The chain carries TRBV10-3 and TRBJ2-5; D is uncertain. Between the trimmed V and J ends, which lost 3 bases and 4 bases, there was a span of 9 bases. The length of the CDR3 is 13 residues. Germline CDR1 ENHRY, CDR2 SYGVKD. CDR3 bases: TGTGCCATCAGTGAAGCTTCTACAGAGACCCAGTACTTC. Translated: CAISEASTETQYF.

This clonotype came up many times. This rearrangement joins TRBV28 to TRBJ2-7, with TRBD2 matching 11 bases. The junction had 16 bases not matched to a gene; V was cut back by 5 bases and J by 1 base. The CDR3 has 19 residues. The germline CDR1 and CDR2 sequences are MDHEN and SYDVKM. Here the CDR3 DNA reads TGTGCCAGCAGTCGCGACCTTACTAGCGGGGGAGCCCTTTCCTACGAGCAGTACTTC. It translates to CASSRDLTSGGALSYEQYF.

This clonotype showed up many times. This rearrangement joins TRBV11-2 to TRBJ2-7; 8 nucleotides line up with TRBD1. Germline V lookup: CDR1 SGHAT, CDR2 FQNNGV. CDR3 size: 14 residues. Trimming took 5 bases from V and 3 from J; bases not matched to a gene: 6. The CDR3 DNA reads TGTGCCAGCAGCCAAGGACAGGGAAACTACGAGCAGTACTTC. It encodes CASSQGQGNYEQYF.

This clonotype was observed a handful of times. One junction end does not reproduce the germline sequence, and a read error may be involved. This chain uses TRBV30 with TRBJ1-2; weak D call: TRBD1 (6 bases). The V gene's germline CDR1 is GTSNPN and CDR2 SVGIG (reference sequence). The CDR3 totals 12 residues. The CDR3 nucleotides read TGTGCCTGGGGTGACCTACGACAGGCTGCTCGCTTC. It is translated as CAWGDLRQAARF.

This clonotype has a count of ten or more. V usage is TRBV20-1 and J usage is TRBJ1-3, with D tentatively TRBD1 (5 bases). From germline, CDR1 is DFQATT and CDR2 SNEGSKA (reference sequence). With 3 bases removed from V and 1 base from J, the gap between germline ends came to 7 bases. There are 13 residues in the CDR3. The CDR3 loop is CSARGVSGNTIYF. The CDR3 DNA reads TGCAGTGCTAGGGGGGTTTCTGGAAACACCATATATTTT.

This clonotype was detected many times. This chain uses TRBV5-5 with TRBJ2-6, with D tentatively TRBD1 (5 bases). Trimming pared 5 bases from V and 0 bases from J, leaving 9 bases between. Germline lookup yields CDR1 SGHKS and CDR2 YYEKEE (reference sequence). The CDR3 runs 15 residues. The CDR3 here is CASRQDSSGANVLTF. CDR3 DNA: TGTGCCAGCAGGCAAGACAGCTCTGGGGCCAACGTCCTGACTTTC.

This clonotype was seen at least ten times. The chain's CDR3 is CASNQQGSYEQYF. The CDR3 coding sequence is TGTGCCAGCAACCAACAGGGTTCCTACGAGCAGTACTTC. The chain carries TRBV6-1 and TRBJ2-7; tentative D call: TRBD1 (6 bases). Germline V gene data show CDR1 as MNHNS and CDR2 as SASEGT. The V and J ends lost 7 bases and 1 base respectively, with 11 bases between them. This CDR3 comprises 13 residues.

This clonotype was found many times. V gene TRBV20-1 combines with J gene TRBJ1-1; perhaps TRBD1 as D (5 bases). V lost 4 bases, J lost 1 base, and 10 bases lay in between. The germline CDR1 and CDR2 sequences are DFQATT and SNEGSKA (reference sequence). This CDR3 has 13 residues. Here the CDR3 reads CSATPDRNTEAFF. CDR3 in DNA: TGCAGTGCTACGCCAGACAGGAACACTGAAGCTTTCTTT.

J is TRBJ1-1 and V is TRBV3-1; D remains unclear. Germline lookup yields CDR1 LGHDT and CDR2 YNNKEL (reference sequence). V was cut by 0 bases and J by 3 bases, with 14 bases left in between. This CDR3 is built from 16 residues. The CDR3 DNA reads TGTGCCAGCAGCCAAGATCTCGGGCTTCGGGACACTGAAGCTTTCTTT. This encodes CASSQDLGLRDTEAFF.

This clonotype came up a few times. This chain uses TRBV15 with TRBJ2-5; D unclear. The CDR3 is 17 amino acids. Trimming removed 0 bases at V and 3 bases at J, with 17 bases between. Germline V gene sequence: CDR1 LNHNV, CDR2 YYDKDF (reference sequence). CDR3 amino acids: CATSRDLLQTRKETQYF. For the CDR3, the DNA is TGTGCCACCAGCAGAGATCTTTTGCAAACCCGGAAAGAGACCCAGTACTTC.

This clonotype was detected a few times. This chain uses TRBV19 with TRBJ1-5; the D gene is possibly TRBD1 (6 bases). Germline CDR1 and CDR2: LNHDA and SQIVND (reference sequence). V lost 8 bases and J lost 2, with 10 bases in between. CDR3 length: 13 amino acids. This CDR3 is CASGGGGNQPQHF. The CDR3 DNA is TGTGCCAGTGGGGGCGGGGGCAATCAGCCCCAGCATTTT.

This clonotype showed up many times. V is TRBV5-6 and J is TRBJ1-2, with D perhaps matching TRBD1 (6 bases). The CDR3 runs 15 residues. Germline V gene data show CDR1 as SGHDT and CDR2 as YYEEEE. The V and J ends lost 3 bases and 2 bases respectively, with 14 bases between them. Here the CDR3 reads CASSSQGSMNYGYTF. CDR3 DNA: TGTGCCAGCAGCTCACAGGGTTCAATGAACTATGGCTACACCTTC. Full variable domain (outside the CDR3, taken from reference TRBV5-6 and TRBJ1-2): DAGVTQSPTHLIKTRGQQVTLRCSPKSGHDTVSWYQQALGQGPQFIFQYYEEEERQRGNFPDRFSGHQFPNYSSELNVNALLLGDSALYLCASSSQGSMNYGYTFGSGTRLTVV.

This clonotype was counted at least ten times. J is TRBJ2-3 and V is TRBV6-5, with D maybe TRBD2 (6 bases). Per the germline V gene, CDR1 is MNHEY and CDR2 is SVGAGI. CDR3 length: 12 residues. Trimming took off 5 bases at V and 6 bases at J, with 9 bases between the two ends. CDR3 residues: CASSAGGDTQYF. In DNA, the CDR3 is TGTGCCAGCAGTGCAGGAGGGGATACGCAGTATTTT.

This clonotype was counted ten times or more. The chain combines TRBV11-3 with TRBJ1-2, with 7 bases lining up with TRBD1. There are 19 residues in the CDR3. The trim removed 3 bases at V and 8 bases at J, leaving 24 bases unmatched. The germline CDR1 and CDR2 sequences are SGHNT and YENEEA. The CDR3 reads CASSFGTALVESNTGGYTF. The DNA of the CDR3 is TGTGCCAGCAGCTTTGGGACAGCGTTGGTGGAATCGAACACAGGCGGCTACACCTTC.

This clonotype was picked up a small number of times. The genes are TRBV5-1 and TRBJ2-3, with D perhaps TRBD2 (6 bases). Germline V gene data show CDR1 as SGHRS and CDR2 as YFSETQ. The CDR3 is made up of 15 amino acids. Trimming left V 3 bases short and J 6 bases short, with 17 bases between. This CDR3 reads CASSSFPGLQDTQYF. CDR3 coding DNA: TGCGCCAGCAGCTCATTTCCGGGACTCCAGGATACGCAGTATTTT.

A word on this clonotype: This may come from a read error, since a much larger clone is one base off. The chain combines TRBV2 with TRBJ1-1, with 7 bases identical to TRBD1. Per the germline V gene, CDR1 is SNHLY and CDR2 is FYNNEI. The CDR3 has 15 residues. The CDR3 reads CASSDPTGMGTEAYF. CDR3 sequence (DNA): TGTGCCAGCAGTGACCCGACAGGGATGGGCACTGAAGCTTACTTT.

This clonotype was counted many times. This sequence joins TRBV11-2 and TRBJ2-6; D not resolved. Trimming took off 1 base at V and 0 bases at J, with 4 bases between the two ends. From germline, CDR1 is SGHAT and CDR2 FQNNGV. There are 15 residues in the CDR3. In DNA, the CDR3 is TGTGCCAGCAGCTTAGGTTCCTCTGGGGCCAACGTCCTGACTTTC. Translated: CASSLGSSGANVLTF. Supplemented by reference TRBV11-2 and TRBJ2-6, the full variable domain reads EAGVAQSPRYKIIEKRQSVAFWCNPISGHATLYWYQQILGQGPKLLIQFQNNGVVDDSQLPKDRFSAERLKGVDSTLKIQPAKLEDSAVYLCASSLGSSGANVLTFGAGSRLTVL.